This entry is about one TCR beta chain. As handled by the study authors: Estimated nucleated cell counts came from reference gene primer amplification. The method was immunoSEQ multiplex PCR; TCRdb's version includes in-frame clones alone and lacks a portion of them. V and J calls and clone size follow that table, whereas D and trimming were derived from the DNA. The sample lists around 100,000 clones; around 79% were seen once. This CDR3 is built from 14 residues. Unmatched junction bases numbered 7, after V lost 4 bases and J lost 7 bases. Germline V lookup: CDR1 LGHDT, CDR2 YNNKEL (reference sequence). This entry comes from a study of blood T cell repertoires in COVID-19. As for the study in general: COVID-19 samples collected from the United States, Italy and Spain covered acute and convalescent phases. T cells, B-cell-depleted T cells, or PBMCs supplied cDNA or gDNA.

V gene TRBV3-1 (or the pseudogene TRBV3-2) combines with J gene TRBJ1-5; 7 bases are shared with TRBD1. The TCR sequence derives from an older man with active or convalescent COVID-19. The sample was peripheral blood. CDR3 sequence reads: CASSPGTVAQPQHF. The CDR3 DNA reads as TGTGCCAGCAGCCCAGGGACAGTCGCACAGCCCCAGCATTTT.